These 2 T cell receptor beta chains were sequenced from one sample in a study of tumor and adjacent non-tumor tissue in lung cancer (dated by TCRdb to the late 2010s). Bulk unsorted tissue served as the source for RNA extraction, and RNA quality was assessed using a NanoDrop ND-1000 and an Agilent 2100. Normal lung samples were distant non-tumor tissue taken more than 3 cm from the tumor edge. The method behind the library was multiplex PCR. Sequencing was carried out with an Illumina HiSeq 2500. TCRbeta libraries were built by three rounds of nested PCR using primers (Table S4), following protocols modified from ARM-PCR. Clones were called with MiXCR by TCRdb after fastp trimmed the public reads at Q25, and only in-frame beta chains were retained. Each entry merges the rows of one CDR3 protein and shows their most common DNA and genes. This sample comprises about 75,000 distinct CDR3 sequences, less than 75% of them detected only once. Jointly, the top ten make up about 27% of the sample.

Material for sequencing was distant non-tumor lung tissue. These receptors all stem from a woman aged 45-60 years with non-small cell lung cancer.

This clonotype was counted ten times or more. The chain carries TRBV20-1 and TRBJ2-5; 7 bases line up with TRBD1. This CDR3 comprises 12 residues. The germline V gene encodes CDR1 DFQATT and CDR2 SNEGSKA (reference sequence). V was pared by 5 bases and J by 3 bases, with 3 bases of the junction left unmatched. The CDR3 DNA follows: TGCAGTGCTCTGACAGGGAAAGAGACCCAGTACTTC. Amino acid sequence: CSALTGKETQYF.

Concerning this clonotype: Given a much more abundant clone one base away, this may be a read error. The chain employs TRBV6-1 and TRBJ2-5; D gene unclear. Germline V lookup: CDR1 MNHNS, CDR2 SASEGT. V was cut by 5 bases and J by 5 bases, with 12 bases left in between. The CDR3 runs 13 residues. The CDR3 sequence is CASSKIRAETQYF. CDR3 DNA sequence: TGTGCCAGCAGTAAAATACGGGCGGAGACCCAGTACTTC.